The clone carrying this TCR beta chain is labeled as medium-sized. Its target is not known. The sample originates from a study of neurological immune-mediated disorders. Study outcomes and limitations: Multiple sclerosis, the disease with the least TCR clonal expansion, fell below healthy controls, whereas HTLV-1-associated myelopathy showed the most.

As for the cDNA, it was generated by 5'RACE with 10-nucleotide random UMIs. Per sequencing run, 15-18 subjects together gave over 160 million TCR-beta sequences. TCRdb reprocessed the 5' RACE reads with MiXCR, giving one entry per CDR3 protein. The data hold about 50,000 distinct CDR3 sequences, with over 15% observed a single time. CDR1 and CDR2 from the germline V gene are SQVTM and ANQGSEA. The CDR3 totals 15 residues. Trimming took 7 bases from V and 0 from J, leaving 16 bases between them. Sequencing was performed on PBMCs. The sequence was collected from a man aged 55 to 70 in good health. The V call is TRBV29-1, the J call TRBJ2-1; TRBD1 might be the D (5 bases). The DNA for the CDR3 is TGCAGCGCCATGGCAGGGTCAAGCTCCTACAATGAGCAGTTCTTC. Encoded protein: CSAMAGSSSYNEQFF.